This T cell receptor beta chain was found in a study of vaccination effects on CD4 cells after COVID-19. The CDR3 has 14 amino acids. A note on this clone: Its antigen is unknown. An end of the junction differs from the germline gene, which may be a read error.

The ViraFEST assay expanded antigen-specific CD4+ T cells with viral peptide pools before sequencing. Subsequent to less than twelve days of culture, CD4+ T cells were isolated. SARS-CoV-2 infected the person between March and December 2020, as confirmed by PCR. Participants got two doses of BNT162b2 or mRNA-1273 vaccine. Assay: immunoSEQ multiplex PCR; the TCRdb copy retains only in-frame clones and omits some. The data show about 17,000 clones, over 60% seen once. This sequence joins TRBV23-1 and TRBJ2-7, with D hard to call. TRBV23-1 is identified as an open reading frame with a role that is uncertain. This sequence originates from a human donor who had a prior SARS-CoV-2 infection. Sequenced material: CD4+ T cells from PBMCs cultured with SARS-CoV-2 spike peptides, taken after COVID-19 vaccination. CDR3 sequence (DNA): TGCGCCAGCAGTAAATCCGAGCGCTTTTACGAGCAGTACTTC. This gives the protein CASSKSERFYEQYF.